Listed below are T cell receptor beta chains from one sample, sequenced in a study of response to subunit inactivated influenza vaccine. TCRdb re-called the RT-PCR reads with MiXCR, one entry per CDR3 protein. The sample has about 650,000 distinct CDR3 sequences; around a sixth are singletons. The sequences come from PBMCs from blood, collected 11 to 12 days after vaccination. The receptors derive from a man in his fifties or sixties who received an inactivated influenza vaccine. The CDR3 runs from the conserved cysteine through the conserved F or W. The order of the fields is V gene, J gene, CDR3 length, clone size, CDR3 protein. Size is omitted from some rows. Given values are once, few, many or a class for expanded clones.

>TRBV27|TRBJ1-4|15|NA
CASSKRQGYNEKLFF
>TRBV15|TRBJ2-3|18|NA
CATSRGLAGAVSTDTQYF
>TRBV12-3/TRBV12-4|TRBJ2-7|12|many
CASRRGHYEQYF
>TRBV20-1|TRBJ2-1|15|few
CSARDVRKGGDEQFF
>TRBV4-1|TRBJ2-1|16|few
CASSLQIAGEDNEQFF
>TRBV20-1|TRBJ1-1|15|many
CSASGQRTMNTEAFF
>TRBV5-5|TRBJ2-5|16|few
CASSSQKQTGSETQYF
>TRBV7-2|TRBJ2-1|13|NA
CASSTGPHNEQFF
>TRBV4-3|TRBJ1-1|13|many
CASSHTRNTEAFF
>TRBV6-1|TRBJ2-2|16|NA
CAIRGGGAGNTGELFF
>TRBV6-5|TRBJ2-7|15|few
CASSYDQSPTYEQYF
>TRBV6-1|TRBJ1-6|15|few
CASSRLTSDNSPLHF
>TRBV7-2|TRBJ1-2|12|few
CASSAGLGGYTF
>TRBV4-1|TRBJ2-6|15|NA
CASTATSTGANVLTF
>TRBV5-6|TRBJ2-7|15|many
CASSLVQGAIYEQYF
>TRBV5-1|TRBJ2-3|16|NA
CASSTHTSESTDTQYF
>TRBV5-1|TRBJ1-3|13|NA
CASSPPSGNTIYF
>TRBV20-1|TRBJ2-1|14|NA
CSAQRGGSYNEQFF
>TRBV20-1|TRBJ2-5|15|few
CSAFIPGPIQETQYF
>TRBV27|TRBJ2-7|12|few
CASGVDRLEQYF
>TRBV29-1|TRBJ2-7|13|NA
CSVEELYRGEQYF
>TRBV7-7|TRBJ2-7|16|few
CASSAGRDGRTYEQYF
>TRBV5-1|TRBJ2-5|15|NA
CASSLETSVSETQYF
>TRBV6-2/TRBV6-3|TRBJ2-7|16|NA
CASSYPTGGLSYEQYF
>TRBV9|TRBJ1-2|17|few
CASSPSTGSPNDYGYTF
>TRBV19|TRBJ2-7|15|few
CASSFSDRGTYEQYF
>TRBV6-2/TRBV6-3|TRBJ2-1|15|NA
CASIRREGSYNEQFF
>TRBV7-9|TRBJ1-5|14|NA
CASSSEGMSQPQHF
>TRBV2|TRBJ2-2|15|NA
CASRWGLKPTGELFF
>TRBV2|TRBJ2-3|15|NA
CASSEGTGRAHTQYF
>TRBV20-1|TRBJ2-3|15|many
CSAPLDELGRDTQYF
>TRBV12-3/TRBV12-4|TRBJ2-7|19|few
CASSFSAWEQRKGNYEQYF
>TRBV5-1|TRBJ2-1|15|many
CASSPGLAYYNEQFF
>TRBV28|TRBJ2-4|14|many
CASSLTGRENIQYF
>TRBV30|TRBJ1-5|16|NA
CAWSYPGQGSNQPQHF
>TRBV29-1|TRBJ1-2|8|NA
CSDESRVF
>TRBV29-1|TRBJ1-1|13|NA
CSVSRVYNTEAFF
>TRBV12-3/TRBV12-4|TRBJ2-7|12|few
CASSLTIGEQYF
>TRBV12-3/TRBV12-4|TRBJ1-4|14|NA
CASSLRGTSEKLFF
>TRBV29-1|TRBJ2-5|13|few
CSVAPAVGETQYF
>TRBV15|TRBJ1-2|13|NA
CATSKGANYGYTF
>TRBV6-2/TRBV6-3|TRBJ2-5|16|few
CASSYGDRGFQETQYF
>TRBV12-3/TRBV12-4|TRBJ2-1|13|many
CASSKGQYNEQFF
>TRBV7-9|TRBJ2-1|16|NA
CASSAPTSGGNNEQFF
>TRBV9|TRBJ2-1|16|few
CASSAVADNSYNEQFF
>TRBV7-9|TRBJ2-7|16|NA
CASSLVFGTDVGEQYF
>TRBV20-1|TRBJ2-2|15|few
CSARRSGGNTGELFF
>TRBV20-1|TRBJ2-7|14|NA
CSARQGQATYEQYF
>TRBV12-3/TRBV12-4|TRBJ2-5|16|NA
CASRHDDRGVVETQYF
>TRBV7-2|TRBJ1-4|15|NA
CASSLAGRAGEKLFF
>TRBV24-1|TRBJ2-1|13|few
CATSDLVRGGRFF
>TRBV5-1|TRBJ1-4|16|NA
CASSLFRTGGDEKLFF
>TRBV6-6|TRBJ1-1|13|many
CASRRTGNTEAFF